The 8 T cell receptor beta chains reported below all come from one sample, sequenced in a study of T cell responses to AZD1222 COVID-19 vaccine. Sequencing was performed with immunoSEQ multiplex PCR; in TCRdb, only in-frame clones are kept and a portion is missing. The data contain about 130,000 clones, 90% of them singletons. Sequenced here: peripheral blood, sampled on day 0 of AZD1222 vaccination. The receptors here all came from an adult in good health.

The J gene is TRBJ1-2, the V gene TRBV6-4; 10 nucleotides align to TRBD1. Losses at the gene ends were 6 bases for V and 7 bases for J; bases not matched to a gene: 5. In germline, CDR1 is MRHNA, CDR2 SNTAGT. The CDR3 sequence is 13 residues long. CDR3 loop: CASRGQGMGGYTF. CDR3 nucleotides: TGTGCCAGCAGGGGACAGGGGATGGGTGGCTACACCTTC.

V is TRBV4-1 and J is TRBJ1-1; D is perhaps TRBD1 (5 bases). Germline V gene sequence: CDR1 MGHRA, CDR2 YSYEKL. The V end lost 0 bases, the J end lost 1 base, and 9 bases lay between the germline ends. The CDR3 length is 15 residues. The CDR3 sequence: CASSQDSGGNTEAFF. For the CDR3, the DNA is TGCGCCAGCAGCCAAGATAGCGGGGGGAACACTGAAGCTTTCTTT.

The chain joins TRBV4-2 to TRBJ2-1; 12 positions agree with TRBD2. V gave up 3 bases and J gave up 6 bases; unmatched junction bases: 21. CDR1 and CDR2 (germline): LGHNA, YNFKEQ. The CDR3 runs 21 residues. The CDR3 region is CASSQPNPGLAGGPSSNEQFF. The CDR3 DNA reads TGTGCCAGCAGCCAGCCAAATCCCGGTCTAGCGGGAGGGCCCTCGAGCAATGAGCAGTTCTTC.

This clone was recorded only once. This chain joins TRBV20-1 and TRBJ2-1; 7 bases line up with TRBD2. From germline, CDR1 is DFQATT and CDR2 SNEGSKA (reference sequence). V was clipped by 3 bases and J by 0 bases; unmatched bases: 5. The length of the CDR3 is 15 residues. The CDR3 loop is CSASQGGGSYNEQFF. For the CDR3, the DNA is TGCAGTGCTAGTCAGGGCGGGGGCTCCTACAATGAGCAGTTCTTC.

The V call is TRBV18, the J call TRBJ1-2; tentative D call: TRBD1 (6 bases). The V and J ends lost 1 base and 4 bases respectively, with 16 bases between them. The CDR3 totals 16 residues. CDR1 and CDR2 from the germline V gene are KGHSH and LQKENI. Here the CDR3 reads CASSPRVTGGGYGYTF. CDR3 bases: TGTGCCAGCTCACCACGGGTTACGGGGGGCGGCTATGGCTACACCTTC.

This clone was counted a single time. CDR3: CASTQGGEAFF. The CDR3 DNA follows: TGTGCCAGCACCCAAGGGGGCGAAGCTTTCTTT. The genes are TRBV6-5 and TRBJ1-1; 7 bases align to TRBD1. The germline gives CDR1 MNHEY, CDR2 SVGAGI. V lost 7 bases, J lost 8 bases, and 4 bases stayed unmatched. This CDR3 is built from 11 residues.

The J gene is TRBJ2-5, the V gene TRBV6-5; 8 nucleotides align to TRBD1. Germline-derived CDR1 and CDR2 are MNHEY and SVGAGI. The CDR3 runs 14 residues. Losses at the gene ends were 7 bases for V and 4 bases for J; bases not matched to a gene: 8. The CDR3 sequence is CASIKGQGRETQYF. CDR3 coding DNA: TGTGCCAGCATTAAAGGACAGGGTAGAGAGACCCAGTACTTC.

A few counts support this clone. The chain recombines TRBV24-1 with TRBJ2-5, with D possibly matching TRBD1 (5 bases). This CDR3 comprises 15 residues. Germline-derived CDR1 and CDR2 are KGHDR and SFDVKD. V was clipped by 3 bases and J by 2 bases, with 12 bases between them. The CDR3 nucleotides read TGTGCCACCAGTGATCAGGGCCAAAATCAAGAGACCCAGTACTTC. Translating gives CATSDQGQNQETQYF.